This TCR beta chain was documented in a study of T cell responses to AZD1222 COVID-19 vaccine. Comment on this clone: What it binds is not known.

Generated by immunoSEQ multiplex PCR, the TCRdb table keeps only in-frame clones and is missing some. In the table there are 150,000 or so clones, 86% of which are singletons. Study-wide points: Most donors were white British, females outnumbered males, and clonal diversity was possibly underestimated. Nearly half of spike-specific TCRs reportedly go after variant regions that carry no mutations. Once two AZD1222 doses were given, Spike-specific TCR breadth and depth went up. The span of vaccine-associated CD4 TCRs extended across spike, with dominance at 160-218 and 743-854.

V was pared by 2 bases and J by 0 bases, with 23 bases between. The CDR3 sequence is 19 residues long. Germline CDR1 and CDR2: MNHEY and SVGEGT. This receptor was taken from an adult in good health. This rearrangement joins TRBV6-2 or TRBV6-3 to TRBJ2-7; tentatively, D is TRBD1 (6 bases). This sample comprised peripheral blood, obtained on day 0 of MenACWY control vaccination. In DNA form, the CDR3 reads TGTGCCAGCAGTTACCAGCCCTTGTCCGGGACAAAGTACTCCTACGAGCAGTACTTC. Protein product: CASSYQPLSGTKYSYEQYF.